Below, 23 T cell receptor beta chains from the same sample are listed, as sequenced in a study of blood T cell repertoires in COVID-19. Method: immunoSEQ multiplex PCR; TCRdb's copy keeps in-frame clones and lacks some. Among roughly 300,000 clones listed, 86% were seen once. The sequenced material came from peripheral blood. Source of these receptors: a woman aged 30 to 39 with COVID-19, enrolled during active disease.

The chain has TRBV9 and TRBJ2-7, with 7 bases matching TRBD1. The CDR3 consists of 15 residues. Trimming cost V 0 bases and J 2 bases; bases outside gene matches: 5. Germline V gene data show CDR1 as SGDLS and CDR2 as YYNGEE. The CDR3 spells CASSVAGTEAYEQYF. The CDR3 region has the DNA TGTGCCAGCAGCGTAGCTGGGACAGAGGCCTACGAGCAGTACTTC.

The CDR3 bases are TGTGCCAGCAGCCTATCGGCAGCCCGACACTACGAGCAGTACTTC. This codes for CASSLSAARHYEQYF. The chain combines TRBV7-8 with TRBJ2-7; D gene ambiguous. Trimming stripped 5 bases from V and 3 bases from J, with 17 bases between. Germline assignment: CDR1 SGHVS and CDR2 FQNEAQ. The CDR3 spans 15 residues.

The chain is built from TRBV3-1 (or the pseudogene TRBV3-2) and TRBJ2-1; tentative D call: TRBD2 (6 bases). The CDR3 covers 17 residues. Germline-derived CDR1 and CDR2 are LGHDT and YNNKEL (reference sequence). Trimming removed 0 bases at V and 0 bases at J, with 12 bases between. For the CDR3, the DNA is TGTGCCAGCAGCCAAGATCTAACCGGGAGCTCCTACAATGAGCAGTTCTTC. Encoded protein: CASSQDLTGSSYNEQFF.

The chain links TRBV19 to TRBJ1-3, with TRBD1 identical over 9 bases. The ends lost 7 bases at V and 0 bases at J; junction bases unmatched: 10. The V gene's germline CDR1 is LNHDA and CDR2 SQIVND (reference sequence). CDR3 length: 17 residues. CDR3 loop: CASTPSGTGFSGNTIYF. The CDR3 DNA sequence: TGTGCCAGTACCCCGAGCGGGACAGGGTTCTCTGGAAACACCATATATTTT. The variable domain in full, with the rest retrieved from reference TRBV19 and TRBJ1-3, is DGGITQSPKYLFRKEGQNVTLSCEQNLNHDAMYWYRQDPGQGLRLIYYSQIVNDFQKGDIAEGYSVSREKKESFPLTVTSAQKNPTAFYLCASTPSGTGFSGNTIYFGEGSWLTVV.

The V call is TRBV29-1, the J call TRBJ2-7; 7 bases line up with TRBD1. Germline V gene data show CDR1 as SQVTM and CDR2 as ANQGSEA. The trim removed 1 base at V and 5 bases at J, leaving 8 bases unmatched. The CDR3 runs 14 residues. Here the CDR3 reads CSVEGGTGANEQYF. The CDR3 bases are TGCAGCGTTGAAGGAGGAACAGGGGCAAACGAGCAGTACTTC.

This chain links TRBV14 with TRBJ2-3; 8 bases line up with TRBD1. This CDR3 comprises 15 residues. Trimming removed 4 bases from V and 3 bases from J; junction bases left unmatched: 6. CDR1 is SGHDN, CDR2 FVKESK, per germline. CDR3 bases: TGTGCCAGCAGCCGAAGGACAGGGAGGACAGATACGCAGTATTTT. Encoded protein: CASSRRTGRTDTQYF.

The chain combines TRBV11-1 with TRBJ2-5; the D gene is possibly TRBD1 (6 bases). The V gene's germline CDR1 is SGHAT and CDR2 FQDESV (reference sequence). The CDR3 loop spans 15 amino acids. Between the trimmed V and J ends, which lost 5 bases and 1 base, there was a span of 14 bases. The CDR3 region has the DNA TGTGCCAGCAGCCGCCAGGGGCTATTCCAAGAGACCCAGTACTTC. This gives the protein CASSRQGLFQETQYF.

This chain uses TRBV5-4 with TRBJ1-2; 12 bases are a match to TRBD1. Germline V gene data show CDR1 as SGHNT and CDR2 as YYREEE (reference sequence). Germline trimming cut 3 bases from V and 8 bases from J; bases unmatched to any gene: 11. This CDR3 region has 16 residues. The CDR3 sequence is CASSSVPGTGGDGYTF. The CDR3 DNA reads as TGTGCCAGCAGCTCGGTTCCTGGGACAGGGGGCGACGGCTACACCTTC.

This chain uses TRBV28 with TRBJ2-3, with D maybe TRBD2 (6 bases). This CDR3 has 11 amino acids. Between the trimmed V and J ends, which lost 6 bases and 8 bases, there was a span of 9 bases. Germline-derived CDR1 and CDR2 are MDHEN and SYDVKM. CDR3 nucleotides: TGTGCCAGCAGGGAGGGAGGTACGCAGTATTTT. Translation: CASREGGTQYF. The full variable domain, with the rest looked up from reference TRBV28 and TRBJ2-3, is DVKVTQSSRYLVKRTGEKVFLECVQDMDHENMFWYRQDPGLGLRLIYFSYDVKMKEKGDIPEGYSVSREKKERFSLILESASTNQTSMYLCASREGGTQYFGPGTRLTVL.

The chain links TRBV6-6 to TRBJ2-7; tentative D call: TRBD1 (5 bases). CDR1 is MNHNY, CDR2 SVGAGI, per germline (reference sequence). V gave up 2 bases and J gave up 3 bases, with 11 bases separating them. This CDR3 contains 14 residues. In DNA form, the CDR3 reads TGTGCCAGCAGTTACGTACAGGATAACTACGAGCAGTACTTC. This codes for CASSYVQDNYEQYF.

This chain connects TRBV5-1 to TRBJ2-7, with TRBD2 matching over 7 bases. This CDR3 spans 14 amino acids. The germline V gene has CDR1 SGHRS and CDR2 YFSETQ. Trimming took 0 bases from V and 2 from J; bases not matched to a gene: 2. The CDR3 nucleotides read TGCGCCAGCAGCTTGGGAGCGGGAACCTACGAGCAGTACTTC. Translation gives CASSLGAGTYEQYF. Drawing the rest from reference TRBV5-1 and TRBJ2-7, the complete variable domain is KAGVTQTPRYLIKTRGQQVTLSCSPISGHRSVSWYQQTPGQGLQFLFEYFSETQRNKGNFPGRFSGRQFSNSRSEMNVSTLELGDSALYLCASSLGAGTYEQYFGPGTRLTVT.

The chain has TRBV5-6 and TRBJ1-2; the D is unclear. CDR3 length: 15 amino acids. The V gene's germline CDR1 is SGHDT and CDR2 YYEEEE. Trimming pared 1 base from V and 5 bases from J, leaving 15 bases between. CDR3 amino acids: CASSLFAGREYGYTF. The CDR3 nucleotides are TGTGCCAGCAGCTTGTTTGCAGGCCGGGAATATGGCTACACCTTC.

This sequence joins TRBV11-2 and TRBJ2-2; 8 nucleotides agree with TRBD2. With 3 bases clipped from V and 1 base from J, the junction kept 7 bases outside the gene matches. CDR1 and CDR2 (germline): SGHAT, FQNNGV. CDR3 size: 17 residues. The DNA for the CDR3 is TGTGCCAGCAGCTTCGAATTTAGCGGGGTGAACACCGGGGAGCTGTTTTTT. Translation: CASSFEFSGVNTGELFF.

The genes are TRBV4-1 and TRBJ1-2, with no clear D. The ends were cut back, 3 bases at V and 4 bases at J, with 12 bases in the middle. The CDR3 length is 14 residues. CDR1 and CDR2 (germline): MGHRA, YSYEKL. The CDR3 DNA is TGCGCCAGCAGCCAGACCCCCGAGGGCTATGGCTACACCTTC. As protein: CASSQTPEGYGYTF.

The V and J genes are TRBV5-6 and TRBJ2-5; unclear D gene. The CDR3 is 14 amino acids. The germline CDR1 and CDR2 sequences are SGHDT and YYEEEE. The germline V and J ends were trimmed by 1 base and 1 base, with 8 bases remaining between them. The CDR3 nucleotides read TGTGCCAGCAGCTTGCTTCAGGTCCAAGAGACCCAGTACTTC. Protein product: CASSLLQVQETQYF.

The chain links TRBV2 to TRBJ1-4; D unclear. CDR1 is SNHLY and CDR2 is FYNNEI in the germline V gene. CDR3 length: 15 residues. Trimming stripped 5 bases from V and 0 bases from J, with 10 bases between. CDR3 loop: CASSPGKTTNEKLFF. The DNA of the CDR3 is TGTGCCAGCAGTCCGGGGAAAACAACTAATGAAAAACTGTTTTTT.

The chain joins TRBV3-1 (or the pseudogene TRBV3-2) to TRBJ2-3; 11 bases are a match to TRBD2. Losses at the gene ends were 0 bases for V and 3 bases for J; bases not matched to a gene: 8. The CDR3 runs 18 residues. Germline CDR1 reads LGHDT; CDR2 reads YNNKEL (reference sequence). DNA of the CDR3: TGTGCCAGCAGCCAAGATAGGATAGCGGGGGGGCGAACAGATACGCAGTATTTT. Protein sequence: CASSQDRIAGGRTDTQYF.

This clone has a count of ten or more. The chain has TRBV5-6 and TRBJ1-2; 7 bases map to TRBD1. Losses at the gene ends were 4 bases for V and 5 bases for J; bases not matched to a gene: 5. Germline assignment: CDR1 SGHDT and CDR2 YYEEEE. This CDR3 comprises 13 residues. CDR3 region: CASSAGTVYGYTF. CDR3 bases: TGTGCCAGCAGCGCAGGGACAGTTTATGGCTACACCTTC.

The rearrangement links TRBV3-1 (or the pseudogene TRBV3-2) to TRBJ1-3; 9 bases match TRBD1. The CDR3 totals 16 residues. V was pared by 2 bases and J by 0 bases, with 2 bases of the junction left unmatched. The germline V gene has CDR1 LGHDT and CDR2 YNNKEL (reference sequence). The CDR3 protein is CASSQTGGRSGNTIYF. The CDR3 bases are TGTGCCAGCAGCCAAACAGGGGGCCGCTCTGGAAACACCATATATTTT.

The chain employs TRBV2 and TRBJ2-3, with D perhaps TRBD2 (6 bases). Germline CDR1 reads SNHLY; CDR2 reads FYNNEI. The CDR3 has 13 residues. Trimming took off 8 bases at V and 5 bases at J, with 14 bases between the two ends. The DNA for the CDR3 is TGTGCCAGCTACGGGCGGGGCGGAGATACGCAGTATTTT. Encoded protein: CASYGRGGDTQYF.

The J gene is TRBJ2-5, the V gene TRBV10-2; TRBD1 agrees at 9 bases. Losses at the gene ends were 3 bases for V and 7 bases for J; bases not matched to a gene: 6. The germline V gene has CDR1 WSHSY and CDR2 SAAADI. The length of the CDR3 is 14 residues. CDR3 sequence (DNA): TGCGCCAGCAGTGAAGGGGACAGGGAGGGGACCCAGTACTTC. Translation gives CASSEGDREGTQYF.

The genes are TRBV19 and TRBJ1-1, with 9 bases matching TRBD1. Germline V gene data show CDR1 as LNHDA and CDR2 as SQIVND (reference sequence). The CDR3 is 14 residues long. The V segment lost 5 bases and the J segment 5 bases; nucleotides outside the gene matches: 6. The CDR3 nucleotides read TGTGCCAGTAGTTTACAGGGGGCTGTTACTGAAGCTTTCTTT. This codes for CASSLQGAVTEAFF.

The rearrangement links TRBV4-1 to TRBJ2-2; 16 bases are a match to TRBD2. The CDR3 length is 21 residues. Germline-derived CDR1 and CDR2 are MGHRA and YSYEKL. The trim removed 0 bases at V and 7 bases at J, leaving 14 bases unmatched. The DNA for the CDR3 is TGCGCCAGCAGCCAAGATCTATTGGGACTAGCGGGGGGGCGAAGGGGCGGGGAGCTGTTTTTT. This codes for CASSQDLLGLAGGRRGGELFF.